The sequence of this T cell receptor (beta chain) was determined in a study of blood T cell repertoires in COVID-19. Study-level background: The origin of the acute and convalescent COVID-19 samples was the United States, Italy and Spain. Sources were T cells, B-cell-depleted T cells, or PBMCs; the material itself was cDNA or gDNA.

Per the original data handling: Counts of nucleated cells, estimated from reference gene primer amplification, were obtained. Measured with immunoSEQ multiplex PCR; TCRdb has only the in-frame clones, and not every one. The V and J calls and clone size are taken from that table; D and trimming were inferred from the DNA. Of roughly 280,000 clones in the sample, roughly 86% were seen once. This CDR3 is 15 amino acids long. Germline V gene data show CDR1 as MRHNA and CDR2 as SNTAGT. V shed 7 bases, J shed 1 base, and the junction held 6 bases outside the gene matches. V gene TRBV6-4 combines with J gene TRBJ2-3; 9 bases match TRBD2. The receptor was derived from a man aged 35 to 55 with active or convalescent COVID-19. The sample taken for sequencing was peripheral blood. The CDR3 spells CASTLTSGGTDTQYF. The CDR3 DNA reads TGTGCCAGCACTCTGACTAGCGGTGGCACAGATACGCAGTATTTT.